Below, 2 T cell receptor beta chains from the same sample are listed, as sequenced in a study of T cell repertoires in aging, cancer and after chemotherapy. Rearranged V-D-J TRB sequences were amplified with a mixed TRB-A/B primer pool. Using its own MiXCR run on the multiplex PCR reads, TCRdb lists one record per CDR3 protein. Among about 1,700 distinct CDR3 sequences listed, under 65% were seen once. Peripheral blood genomic DNA, not sorted cells or RNA, was the template. The sequenced sample was blood. Source of these receptors: a human donor with a blood cancer.

The V gene is TRBV30, the J gene TRBJ1-2, with TRBD1 as a possible D gene (5 bases). This CDR3 comprises 16 residues. Germline V gene lookup returns CDR1 GTSNPN and CDR2 SVGIG (reference sequence). V was cut by 2 bases and J by 4 bases, with 20 bases left in between. Written as DNA, the CDR3 is TGTGCCTGGAGTCAAAGGTTAGGGGTGCAAGTCTATGGCTACACCTTC. It codes for CAWSQRLGVQVYGYTF.

This chain connects TRBV27 to TRBJ2-6, with D unresolved. Between the trimmed V and J ends, which lost 3 bases and 0 bases, there was a span of 12 bases. The CDR3 length is 17 residues. Germline V gene sequence: CDR1 MNHEY, CDR2 SMNVEV (reference sequence). CDR3 sequence reads: CASSFGQRLSGANVLTF. The CDR3 nucleotides read TGTGCCAGCAGTTTTGGGCAGAGACTCTCTGGGGCCAACGTCCTGACTTTC. The whole variable domain, remainder taken from reference TRBV27 and TRBJ2-6, is EAQVTQNPRYLITVTGKKLTVTCSQNMNHEYMSWYRQDPGLGLRQIYYSMNVEVTDKGDVPEGYKVSRKEKRNFPLILESPSPNQTSLYFCASSFGQRLSGANVLTFGAGSRLTVL.